One sample yielded the 28 T cell receptor beta chains listed below, sequenced in a study of blood T cell repertoires in COVID-19. Assay: immunoSEQ multiplex PCR; the TCRdb copy retains only in-frame clones and omits some. The table has 150,000 to 200,000 clones, 90% seen once. Sample: peripheral blood. These receptors were collected from a man in his fifties or sixties with acute or convalescent COVID-19.

This sequence joins TRBV27 and TRBJ2-3; D not certain. Trimming cost V 6 bases and J 1 base, with 8 bases left between them. This CDR3 region has 13 residues. Germline CDR1 MNHEY, CDR2 SMNVEV (reference sequence). The DNA for the CDR3 is TGTGCCAGCAGAATTGCGGGCACAGATACGCAGTATTTT. Translation gives CASRIAGTDTQYF.

This clone was seen once. The rearrangement uses TRBV19 and TRBJ1-5; D is unclear. Trimming left V 6 bases short and J 4 bases short, with 16 bases between. The CDR3 contains 15 residues. The germline gives CDR1 LNHDA, CDR2 SQIVND (reference sequence). The CDR3 DNA is TGTGCCAGTAGATCCGGGAGGCTCGGAAATCAGCCCCAGCATTTT. It encodes CASRSGRLGNQPQHF.

This clone has just one count. The rearrangement uses TRBV7-9 and TRBJ1-6; 9 bases are shared with TRBD1. The CDR3 consists of 14 residues. Germline CDR1 and CDR2: SEHNR and FQNEAQ (reference sequence). V shed 3 bases and J 10 bases; nucleotides not matched to a gene: 4. The CDR3 reads CASSLGQGKSPLHF. In DNA, the CDR3 is TGTGCCAGCAGCTTGGGACAGGGTAAATCACCCCTCCACTTT.

The sample holds one count of this clone. V gene TRBV28 combines with J gene TRBJ1-2; 9 bases line up with TRBD1. V shed 5 bases, J shed 3 bases, and the junction held 7 bases outside the gene matches. The CDR3 is 15 amino acids. Germline V gene sequence: CDR1 MDHEN, CDR2 SYDVKM. The CDR3 here is CASSTGQGVDYGYTF. CDR3 DNA: TGTGCCAGCAGTACGGGACAGGGAGTTGACTATGGCTACACCTTC.

This clone was detected ten times or more. The chain couples TRBV3-1 (or the pseudogene TRBV3-2) to TRBJ2-1; TRBD2 matches at 11 bases. This CDR3 is 15 amino acids long. The germline V gene has CDR1 LGHDT and CDR2 YNNKEL (reference sequence). With 3 bases clipped from V and 5 bases from J, the junction kept 3 bases outside the gene matches. The DNA of the CDR3 is TGTGCCAGCAGCCATCCGGGACTAGCGGACAATGAGCAGTTCTTC. Translating gives CASSHPGLADNEQFF.

J is TRBJ2-7 and V is TRBV23-1; D possibly corresponds to TRBD2 (6 bases). TRBV23-1 qualifies as an ORF whose function is uncertain. The germline V and J ends were trimmed by 6 bases and 2 bases, with 20 bases remaining between them. CDR3 length: 16 amino acids. CDR3 loop: CASSHSRLGGTYEQYV. The DNA of the CDR3 is TGCGCCAGCAGCCATTCTCGGTTGGGAGGAACCTACGAGCAGTACGTC.

CDR3 sequence: CASSESSPLHF. CDR3 in DNA: TGTGCCAGCAGTGAGTCATCACCCCTCCACTTT. The chain joins TRBV6-1 to TRBJ1-6; D uncertain. V was shortened by 3 bases and J by 10 bases, with 4 bases between the two germline ends. Germline CDR1 reads MNHNS; CDR2 reads SASEGT. The CDR3 contains 11 residues.

The chain carries TRBV19 and TRBJ1-6; possibly TRBD1 for D (5 bases). The CDR3 extends over 14 amino acids. Germline V lookup: CDR1 LNHDA, CDR2 SQIVND (reference sequence). The ends were cut back, 5 bases at V and 6 bases at J, with 11 bases in the middle. The CDR3 is CASSLRQGNSPLHF. As DNA, the CDR3 is TGTGCCAGTAGTCTTCGGCAGGGTAATTCACCCCTCCACTTT.

This clone was detected only a few times. The V call is TRBV6-1, the J call TRBJ1-1; D not resolved. The V gene lost 3 bases and the J gene lost 1 base, with 9 bases spanning the gap. From germline, CDR1 is MNHNS and CDR2 SASEGT. The CDR3 is made up of 14 amino acids. The CDR3 loop reads CASSEQASNTEAFF. The CDR3 nucleotides are TGTGCCAGCAGTGAGCAGGCTTCGAACACTGAAGCTTTCTTT.

This sequence joins TRBV10-3 and TRBJ2-3; weak D call: TRBD2 (5 bases). V lost 0 bases and J lost 2, with 24 bases in between. Looked up from germline, CDR1 is ENHRY and CDR2 is SYGVKD. This CDR3 region has 20 residues. CDR3: CAISESGPSPSGKFTDTQYF. The CDR3 DNA reads as TGTGCCATCAGTGAGTCTGGGCCCTCTCCCAGCGGCAAATTCACAGATACGCAGTATTTT.

The rearrangement joins TRBV9 to TRBJ1-2, with D hard to call. The germline V and J ends were trimmed by 4 bases and 4 bases, with 26 bases remaining between them. The CDR3 totals 18 residues. The germline gives CDR1 SGDLS, CDR2 YYNGEE. This CDR3 reads CASSRTEPSFVEGYGYTF. The CDR3 nucleotides read TGTGCCAGCAGCCGGACGGAGCCAAGTTTCGTGGAGGGCTATGGCTACACCTTC.

The chain employs TRBV30 and TRBJ1-4; 7 nucleotides align to TRBD1. Germline-derived CDR1 and CDR2 are GTSNPN and SVGIG (reference sequence). The V segment lost 1 base and the J segment 5 bases; nucleotides outside the gene matches: 4. The CDR3 spans 14 residues. The CDR3 DNA reads TGTGCCTGGAGTGGAAAGGGGGCAAATGAAAAACTGTTTTTT. Its translation is CAWSGKGANEKLFF.

J is TRBJ2-4 and V is TRBV10-2; 8 bases line up with TRBD1. The V and J ends lost 6 bases and 0 bases, in that order; junction bases with no gene match: 7. Germline V gene lookup returns CDR1 WSHSY and CDR2 SAAADI. This CDR3 comprises 16 residues. The CDR3 coding sequence is TGCGCCAGCAGCCCACAGGGGGAATTAGCCAAAAACATTCAGTACTTC. As protein: CASSPQGELAKNIQYF.

This clone came up once. The gene calls are TRBV5-1 and TRBJ2-5; no firm D call. V lost 4 bases, J lost 1 base, and 17 bases lay in between. The CDR3 is made up of 16 amino acids. Germline values: CDR1 SGHRS, CDR2 YFSETQ. The CDR3 DNA reads TGCGCCAGCAGCCCGCGCACGGCGCAGGTCCAAGAGACCCAGTACTTC. This translates into CASSPRTAQVQETQYF.

This clone is a singleton in its sample. J is TRBJ1-4 and V is TRBV14; 7 bases align to TRBD1. This CDR3 has 14 amino acids. Losses at the gene ends were 5 bases for V and 5 bases for J; bases not matched to a gene: 5. Germline values: CDR1 SGHDN, CDR2 FVKESK. CDR3: CASSEGQDNEKLFF. The CDR3 bases are TGTGCCAGCAGCGAAGGACAGGACAATGAAAAACTGTTTTTT.

The J gene is TRBJ1-2, the V gene TRBV19; no clear D gene. The CDR3 has 14 amino acids. V dropped 0 bases and J dropped 4 bases, with 9 bases sitting between them. The germline V gene has CDR1 LNHDA and CDR2 SQIVND (reference sequence). The CDR3 here is CASSIEPELYGYTF. The CDR3 nucleotides are TGTGCCAGTAGTATAGAACCGGAGCTCTATGGCTACACCTTC. Variable domain in full (rest from reference TRBV19 and TRBJ1-2): DGGITQSPKYLFRKEGQNVTLSCEQNLNHDAMYWYRQDPGQGLRLIYYSQIVNDFQKGDIAEGYSVSREKKESFPLTVTSAQKNPTAFYLCASSIEPELYGYTFGSGTRLTVV.

The chain employs TRBV5-4 and TRBJ1-2; no clear D. This CDR3 contains 14 residues. Germline V gene data show CDR1 as SGHNT and CDR2 as YYREEE (reference sequence). V was cut by 3 bases and J by 6 bases, with 15 bases left in between. CDR3 nucleotide sequence: TGTGCCAGCAGCTGGGAGTTACTGAAGGATGGCTACACCTTC. It specifies CASSWELLKDGYTF.

The rearrangement links TRBV2 to TRBJ1-1; 7 nucleotides line up with TRBD1. The CDR3 spans 14 residues. CDR1 is SNHLY and CDR2 is FYNNEI in the germline V gene. V lost 5 bases, J lost 5 bases, and 8 bases stayed unmatched. The CDR3 spells CASSSREGATEAFF. In DNA form, the CDR3 reads TGTGCCAGCAGTAGCCGTGAGGGGGCAACTGAAGCTTTCTTT.

The gene calls are TRBV5-6 and TRBJ1-3; D is possibly TRBD1 (6 bases). Looked up from germline, CDR1 is SGHDT and CDR2 is YYEEEE. With 0 bases removed from V and 2 bases from J, the gap between germline ends came to 12 bases. This CDR3 is built from 16 residues. The CDR3 nucleotides read TGTGCCAGCAGCTTGGTGAACAGGGTGGCTGGAAACACCATATATTTT. This sequence encodes CASSLVNRVAGNTIYF.

This clone has only one observation. The gene calls are TRBV6-4 and TRBJ2-1, with 12 positions matching TRBD2. This CDR3 contains 15 residues. Germline values: CDR1 MRHNA, CDR2 SNTAGT. Trimming cost V 6 bases and J 3 bases; bases outside gene matches: 3. The chain's CDR3 is CASSALAGGYNEQFF. The CDR3 DNA follows: TGTGCCAGCAGCGCACTAGCGGGGGGCTACAATGAGCAGTTCTTC.

V is TRBV27 and J is TRBJ2-7; D might be TRBD1 (5 bases). CDR1 MNHEY and CDR2 SMNVEV come from the germline V gene (reference sequence). This CDR3 is built from 14 residues. Trimming pared 6 bases from V and 2 bases from J, leaving 14 bases between. CDR3 in amino acids: CASSLDILAYEQYV. CDR3 DNA sequence: TGTGCCAGCAGCCTGGACATTCTGGCCTACGAGCAGTACGTC.

The chain joins TRBV11-2 to TRBJ2-7, with D tentatively TRBD1 (5 bases). Germline CDR1 SGHAT, CDR2 FQNNGV. CDR3 length equals 15 residues. Between the trimmed V and J ends, which lost 3 bases and 1 base, there was a span of 13 bases. CDR3 sequence reads: CASSFKPGSSYEQYF. The CDR3 DNA reads as TGTGCCAGCAGCTTTAAACCAGGGTCATCCTACGAGCAGTACTTC.

The chain uses TRBV6-1 and TRBJ2-3; 12 bases align to TRBD2. The CDR3 extends over 15 amino acids. V lost 3 bases to trimming and J lost 4 bases; unmatched junction nucleotides: 2. CDR1 and CDR2 from the germline V gene are MNHNS and SASEGT. CDR3 sequence: CASSETSGSADTQYF. DNA of the CDR3: TGTGCCAGCAGTGAGACTAGCGGGAGCGCAGATACGCAGTATTTT.

V is TRBV4-3 and J is TRBJ2-1, with D tentatively TRBD2 (6 bases). CDR3 size: 15 residues. Between the trimmed V and J ends, which lost 2 bases and 4 bases, there was a span of 12 bases. Germline V gene lookup returns CDR1 LGHNA and CDR2 YSLEER. CDR3 sequence: CASSQNVGGYNEQFF. The CDR3 DNA reads as TGCGCCAGCAGCCAAAATGTCGGGGGTTACAATGAGCAGTTCTTC.

A few counts support this clone. The chain is built from TRBV7-2 and TRBJ1-1, with 8 nucleotides matching TRBD1. This CDR3 is built from 15 residues. With 5 bases clipped from V and 1 base from J, the junction kept 6 bases outside the gene matches. Germline V gene sequence: CDR1 SGHTA, CDR2 FQGNSA. The CDR3 bases are TGTGCCAGCAGCCCAAGGACAGGGTGGAACACTGAAGCTTTCTTT. It yields the protein CASSPRTGWNTEAFF.

This clone was seen a handful of times. V gene TRBV5-8 combines with J gene TRBJ1-1; D not resolved. From germline, CDR1 is SGHTS and CDR2 YDEGEE. CDR3 length: 14 amino acids. The V and J ends lost 1 base and 1 base respectively, with 8 bases between them. The CDR3 sequence: CASSLYSPNTEAFF. CDR3 DNA: TGTGCCAGCAGCTTGTACAGCCCGAACACTGAAGCTTTCTTT. Supplemented by reference TRBV5-8 and TRBJ1-1, the full variable domain reads EAGVTQSPTHLIKTRGQQATLRCSPISGHTSVYWYQQALGLGLQFLLWYDEGEERNRGNFPPRFSGRQFPNYSSELNVNALELEDSALYLCASSLYSPNTEAFFGQGTRLTVV.

The chain uses TRBV19 and TRBJ2-1; D might be TRBD1 (5 bases). The V end was cut by 0 bases, the J end by 7 bases, with 16 bases between. Germline assignment: CDR1 LNHDA and CDR2 SQIVND (reference sequence). The CDR3 is 16 amino acids. CDR3 sequence reads: CASSIDHGSRANEQFF. The CDR3 nucleotides read TGTGCCAGTAGTATAGATCATGGGTCCAGGGCGAATGAGCAGTTCTTC.

The chain carries TRBV28 and TRBJ2-5, with 8 bases matching TRBD1. The CDR3 is 14 amino acids. V was pared by 5 bases and J by 4 bases, with 6 bases of the junction left unmatched. Germline V lookup: CDR1 MDHEN, CDR2 SYDVKM. CDR3 bases: TGTGCCAGCAGTCCACTAGGACAGGGAGAGACCCAGTACTTC. Translated: CASSPLGQGETQYF.